These T cell receptor beta chains were read from a single sample in a study of blood T cell repertoires in COVID-19. Sequenced by immunoSEQ multiplex PCR; TCRdb stores in-frame clones only, minus some. Here the sample spans 210,000 or so clones, about 85% being singletons. Sequencing used peripheral blood. The receptors come from a woman aged 18-29 years who had recovered from COVID-19. The CDR3 runs from the conserved cysteine through the conserved F or W. A D gene is named only where the DNA matches it firmly. Size is stated for part of the rows, as once, few or many counts, or as a class when the clone is expanded.

TRBV2	TRBJ2-7	.	TRBD1	CASSEYRGKDEQYF	TGTGCCAGCAGTGAATACAGGGGGAAGGACGAGCAGTACTTC
TRBV23-1	TRBJ1-1	.	.	CASSHPARAAFF	TGCGCCAGCAGTCATCCCGCCAGGGCCGCTTTCTTT
TRBV24-1	TRBJ2-5	.	TRBD2	CATSESGLAGETQYF	TGTGCCACCAGTGAGTCGGGACTAGCGGGAGAGACCCAGTACTTC
TRBV19	TRBJ1-5	.	.	CASSSHRDSYQPQHF	TGTGCCAGTAGTTCTCACAGGGATTCGTATCAGCCCCAGCATTTT
TRBV19	TRBJ2-7	.	.	CASSSGISYEQYF	TGTGCCAGTAGTTCAGGGATCTCCTACGAGCAGTACTTC
TRBV4-2	TRBJ2-7	once	.	CASSQEGSLSSYEQYF	TGTGCCAGCAGCCAAGAGGGCTCATTGAGCTCCTACGAGCAGTACTTC
TRBV15	TRBJ2-1	.	.	CATSSTKSGPYNEQFF	TGTGCCACCAGCAGCACTAAGAGCGGGCCCTACAATGAGCAGTTCTTC
TRBV7-2	TRBJ2-7	.	.	CASSSPGPSYYEQYF	TGTGCCAGCAGCTCGCCGGGCCCTAGCTATTACGAGCAGTACTTC
TRBV24-1	TRBJ2-7	.	.	CATSSGRPYEQYF	TGTGCCACCAGTTCCGGGAGACCCTACGAGCAGTACTTC
TRBV7-3	TRBJ2-3	.	TRBD2	CASSAIAGVTDTQYF	TGTGCCAGCAGCGCGATAGCGGGGGTCACAGATACGCAGTATTTT
TRBV4-2	TRBJ2-2	.	.	CASTSGAKTGELFF	TGTGCCAGCACTTCGGGAGCCAAAACCGGGGAGCTGTTTTTT
TRBV7-6	TRBJ2-1	.	TRBD1	CASSVTGAGEQFF	TGTGCCAGCAGCGTAACAGGGGCCGGTGAGCAGTTCTTC
TRBV29-1	TRBJ2-7	once	.	CSVGVSREQYF	TGCAGCGTTGGAGTGAGCCGGGAGCAGTACTTC
TRBV7-9	TRBJ2-7	once	.	CASSLVLAEYATYEQYF	TGTGCCAGCAGCTTAGTGTTAGCGGAGTATGCAACCTACGAGCAGTACTTC
TRBV29-1	TRBJ1-5	.	TRBD1	CSAKYDRGGQPQHF	TGCAGCGCGAAATACGACAGGGGGGGTCAGCCCCAGCATTTT
TRBV5-1	TRBJ1-1	.	TRBD1	CASSLGTGSTEAFF	TGCGCCAGCAGCTTGGGGACAGGGAGCACTGAAGCTTTCTTT
TRBV9	TRBJ2-7	.	.	CAIRKRGGYEQYF	TGTGCCATCAGGAAGAGAGGGGGTTACGAGCAGTACTTC
TRBV14	TRBJ2-1	once	TRBD2	CASSQLAGENYNEQFF	TGTGCCAGCAGCCAACTAGCGGGAGAGAACTACAATGAGCAGTTCTTC
TRBV7-3	TRBJ2-2	.	TRBD2	CASSKGSGGSGELFF	TGTGCCAGCAGCAAAGGGTCGGGAGGGTCCGGGGAGCTGTTTTTT
TRBV25-1	TRBJ1-2	.	.	CASSGAGEGYTF	TGTGCCAGCAGTGGGGCAGGGGAAGGCTACACCTTC
TRBV5-6	TRBJ1-5	.	TRBD1	CASSLTEGQGIYQPQHF	TGTGCCAGCAGCTTGACCGAAGGACAGGGGATATATCAGCCCCAGCATTTT
TRBV29-1	TRBJ2-1	.	.	CSVDSGSNEQFF	TGCAGCGTTGATTCGGGGTCCAATGAGCAGTTCTTC
TRBV29-1	TRBJ2-7	.	TRBD1	CSVETRTGTSYEQYF	TGCAGCGTTGAGACAAGGACAGGGACCTCCTACGAGCAGTACTTC
TRBV30	TRBJ2-7	.	TRBD2	CAYSPSGTNYEQYF	TGTGCCTATTCCCCTAGCGGGACAAACTACGAGCAGTACTTC
TRBV2	TRBJ1-2	.	TRBD1	CASSESDRGHGYTF	TGTGCCAGCAGTGAGTCGGACAGGGGCCATGGCTACACCTTC
TRBV29-1	TRBJ2-7	.	.	CSALGGGGYEQYF	TGCAGCGCCCTGGGAGGGGGTGGCTACGAGCAGTACTTC
TRBV6-1	TRBJ2-3	.	TRBD2	CASNEIAGITDTQYF	TGTGCCAGCAATGAAATAGCGGGGATCACAGATACGCAGTATTTT
TRBV6-5	TRBJ2-1	.	.	CASRYTQGHNEQFF	TGTGCCAGCAGGTACACGCAGGGTCACAATGAGCAGTTCTTC
TRBV19	TRBJ1-1	.	.	CATSQYGNTEAFF	TGTGCCACCTCTCAATACGGGAACACTGAAGCTTTCTTT
TRBV6-4	TRBJ2-1	.	TRBD2	CASSDVAGPYNEQFF	TGTGCCAGCAGTGACGTAGCGGGCCCCTACAATGAGCAGTTCTTC
TRBV30	TRBJ2-6	.	.	CAWSVPYGANVLTF	TGTGCCTGGAGTGTCCCGTATGGGGCCAACGTCCTGACTTTC
TRBV28	TRBJ2-1	once	TRBD2	CASSLYIPTSGSLNEQFF	TGTGCCAGCAGTTTATATATTCCCACTAGCGGGAGCCTCAATGAGCAGTTCTTC
TRBV27	TRBJ2-1	.	.	CASSWEPQAYNEQFF	TGTGCCAGCAGTTGGGAGCCCCAGGCCTACAATGAGCAGTTCTTC
TRBV27	TRBJ1-4	.	TRBD1	CASSFQTGIGEKLFF	TGTGCCAGCAGTTTTCAGACAGGGATTGGAGAAAAACTGTTTTTT
TRBV6-5	TRBJ2-7	.	TRBD2	CASSLLAGAEQYF	TGTGCCAGCAGTCTTCTAGCGGGAGCCGAGCAGTACTTC
TRBV4-2	TRBJ2-7	.	TRBD2	CASSQVVAGEAQYF	TGTGCCAGCAGCCAAGTAGTAGCGGGTGAGGCGCAGTACTTC
TRBV2	TRBJ2-4	.	.	CASKGTGNIQYF	TGTGCCAGCAAGGGCACGGGGAACATTCAGTACTTC
TRBV13	TRBJ2-2	.	TRBD2	CASSLGLFKTSGTGELFF	TGTGCCAGCAGCTTAGGCCTTTTCAAGACTAGCGGCACCGGGGAGCTGTTTTTT
TRBV2	TRBJ1-2	.	.	CASSENRRYGYTF	TGTGCCAGCAGTGAGAACAGGCGCTATGGCTACACCTTC
TRBV30	TRBJ1-1	.	.	CAWNGPGFGLTEAFF	TGTGCCTGGAACGGACCGGGGTTCGGGCTAACTGAAGCTTTCTTT
TRBV3-1/TRBV3-2	TRBJ2-5	once	TRBD2	CASSQEFGLAGVMGKTQYF	TGTGCCAGCAGCCAAGAATTCGGACTAGCGGGAGTTATGGGAAAGACCCAGTACTTC
TRBV4-2	TRBJ1-1	.	TRBD1	CASSQAVTGGDTEAFF	TGTGCCAGCAGCCAAGCAGTGACAGGGGGGGACACTGAAGCTTTCTTT
TRBV19	TRBJ1-1	.	TRBD1	CASSTVTGGNTEAFF	TGTGCCAGTAGTACCGTAACAGGGGGGAACACTGAAGCTTTCTTT
TRBV30	TRBJ1-1	few	.	CAWSPGRTEAFF	TGTGCCTGGAGTCCAGGGAGGACTGAAGCTTTCTTT
TRBV6-5	TRBJ1-3	.	.	CASSWGTSPSGNTIYF	TGTGCCAGCAGTTGGGGGACTAGTCCCTCTGGAAACACCATATATTTT
TRBV6-1	TRBJ1-2	.	.	CASSEGGGARYGYTF	TGTGCCAGCAGTGAAGGGGGAGGAGCCCGCTATGGCTACACCTTC
TRBV6-1	TRBJ2-1	once	TRBD1	CASSEFWTGPYNEQFF	TGTGCCAGCAGTGAATTTTGGACAGGGCCCTACAATGAGCAGTTCTTC
TRBV30	TRBJ1-5	.	.	CAWSIGGPQHF	TGTGCCTGGAGTATAGGGGGGCCCCAGCATTTT
TRBV5-5	TRBJ2-7	.	.	CASSNGVTYEQYF	TGTGCCAGCAGCAACGGGGTCACCTACGAGCAGTACTTC
TRBV6-5	TRBJ1-4	.	.	CASSYSPGSEKLFF	TGTGCCAGCAGTTACTCGCCGGGGTCTGAAAAACTGTTTTTT
TRBV27	TRBJ1-1	.	.	CASATNGGLAFF	TGTGCCAGCGCCACTAACGGGGGACTTGCTTTCTTT
TRBV7-9	TRBJ1-1	.	.	CASSPGGYGTEAFF	TGTGCCAGCAGCCCTGGGGGGTACGGGACTGAAGCTTTCTTT
TRBV5-1	TRBJ1-6	.	TRBD1	CASQQGQGMQGNSPLHF	TGCGCCAGCCAGCAGGGACAGGGGATGCAGGGGAATTCACCCCTCCACTTT
TRBV2	TRBJ1-1	once	TRBD1	CASSRQGRKTEAFF	TGTGCCAGCAGTCGACAGGGCAGGAAAACTGAAGCTTTCTTT
TRBV9	TRBJ2-7	.	TRBD1	CASSVGQGVHEQYF	TGTGCCAGCAGCGTCGGACAGGGGGTGCACGAGCAGTACTTC
TRBV28	TRBJ1-3	few	TRBD1	CASLGQGNGNTIYF	TGTGCCAGCCTGGGACAGGGTAACGGAAACACCATATATTTT
TRBV4-1	TRBJ1-2	once	.	CASSQGLRGYTF	TGCGCCAGCAGCCAAGGGCTTCGAGGCTACACCTTC
TRBV9	TRBJ2-3	once	TRBD2	CASSTLAGETDTQYF	TGTGCCAGCAGCACACTAGCGGGAGAGACAGATACGCAGTATTTT
TRBV27	TRBJ1-6	once	.	CASRVDSGSRSPLHF	TGTGCCAGCAGGGTCGATTCTGGCAGCAGGTCACCCCTCCACTTT